This T cell receptor beta chain is from a study of graft-versus-host responses after intestinal transplantation. Looking at the study overall: Recipients got multivisceral, liver-intestinal, or isolated intestinal transplants. Anti-thymocyte globulin was used for induction in all recipients, who then took tacrolimus and steroids for roughly 3 years.

Clones were sequenced by immunoSEQ multiplex PCR, and TCRdb holds only the in-frame ones, with some missing. The table lists 85,000 to 100,000 clones, approximately 90% of them singletons, with around 0.067% in the top ten. About this clone: Its antigen is unidentified.

V shed 4 bases and J 4 bases; nucleotides not matched to a gene: 6. The germline CDR1 and CDR2 sequences are SGHNT and YYREEE (reference sequence). This CDR3 has 14 residues. Study results and limitations: GvH clones turned up in recipient marrow; some had shown up first in ileum or blood.

The chain recombines TRBV5-4 with TRBJ1-2, with 8 bases that match TRBD1. The material was unstimulated CD8+ T cells sorted from spleen or lymph node cells, obtained before transplant. The TCR sequence derives from a human donor who was the organ donor for an intestinal transplant. The CDR3 DNA reads as TGTGCCAGCAGCGCGGACAGGGACGGCTATGGCTACACCTTC. Its translation: CASSADRDGYGYTF.